The rows below give T cell receptor beta chains drawn from one sample of a study of T cell responses to AZD1222 COVID-19 vaccine. TCRdb's table, derived via immunoSEQ multiplex PCR, lists solely in-frame clones and lacks some. The sample contains more than 100,000 clones, more than 75% of which appear only once. The sequenced sample was peripheral blood, obtained on day 0 of AZD1222 vaccination. The receptors shown here come from an adult in good health. The CDR3 runs from the conserved cysteine through the conserved F or W. The D gene is left open where the match is weak. A clone size is listed for some rows: how often the clone was seen (once, few, many), or a class if it is expanded.

D gene: TRBD2
V gene: TRBV27
clone size: .
J gene: TRBJ2-1
CDR3 DNA: TGTGCCAGCAGTTTTCCAAAGCGGGAGGGCCATGTTCTTTGGTACAATGAGCAGTTCTTC
CDR3 protein: CASSFPKREGHVLWYNEQFF

D gene: TRBD2
V gene: TRBV5-1
clone size: .
J gene: TRBJ2-3
CDR3 DNA: TGCGCCAGCAGCTTGGACCCAGCGGGAGGTTCAGATACGCAGTATTTT
CDR3 protein: CASSLDPAGGSDTQYF

D gene: .
V gene: TRBV28
clone size: .
J gene: TRBJ2-2
CDR3 DNA: TGTGCCAGCAGTTCCCCAGGGGCTCCCACCGGGGAGCTGTTTTTT
CDR3 protein: CASSSPGAPTGELFF

D gene: TRBD1
V gene: TRBV18
clone size: .
J gene: TRBJ1-2
CDR3 DNA: TGTGCCAGCTCACCACTGGCCAGGGGGCCCTATGGCTACACCTTC
CDR3 protein: CASSPLARGPYGYTF

D gene: .
V gene: TRBV27
clone size: .
J gene: TRBJ1-2
CDR3 DNA: TGTGCCAGCAGTTGGGGGATGGGGGCGGGCGGCTACACCTTC
CDR3 protein: CASSWGMGAGGYTF

D gene: .
V gene: TRBV7-2
clone size: .
J gene: TRBJ2-3
CDR3 DNA: TGTGCCAGCAGCTTAGAACCTAGCCCGAGCACAGATACGCAGTATTTT
CDR3 protein: CASSLEPSPSTDTQYF

D gene: .
V gene: TRBV3-1/TRBV3-2
clone size: .
J gene: TRBJ2-7
CDR3 DNA: TGTGCCAGCAGCCAAGATGCTACGATAGCCTACGAGCAGTACTTC
CDR3 protein: CASSQDATIAYEQYF

D gene: TRBD2
V gene: TRBV9
clone size: .
J gene: TRBJ2-5
CDR3 DNA: TGTGCCAGCAGCGTTACTAGCGGGGGGTACCAAGAGACCCAGTACTTC
CDR3 protein: CASSVTSGGYQETQYF

D gene: .
V gene: TRBV7-2
clone size: once
J gene: TRBJ1-3
CDR3 DNA: TGTGCCAGCAGCTCAGGTATGGGCACTGGAAACACCATATATTTT
CDR3 protein: CASSSGMGTGNTIYF

D gene: .
V gene: TRBV18
clone size: few
J gene: TRBJ1-1
CDR3 DNA: TGTGCCAGCTCACCACTGACCGGGGACTCTAACACTGAAGCTTTCTTT
CDR3 protein: CASSPLTGDSNTEAFF

D gene: .
V gene: TRBV20-1
clone size: .
J gene: TRBJ2-3
CDR3 DNA: TGCAGTGCTAGCCTTTTAGATACGCAGTATTTT
CDR3 protein: CSASLLDTQYF

D gene: .
V gene: TRBV18
clone size: .
J gene: TRBJ2-2
CDR3 DNA: TGTGCCAGCTCACCAGGAGACGGCGACACCGGGGAGCTGTTTTTT
CDR3 protein: CASSPGDGDTGELFF

D gene: .
V gene: TRBV19
clone size: many
J gene: TRBJ2-3
CDR3 DNA: TGTGCCAGTAGTACGGTACAGGGCACAGATACGCAGTATTTT
CDR3 protein: CASSTVQGTDTQYF

D gene: .
V gene: TRBV7-9
clone size: medium-sized
J gene: TRBJ2-1
CDR3 DNA: TGTGCCAGCAGCTTAGGGCTTAACGATGAGCAGTTCTTC
CDR3 protein: CASSLGLNDEQFF

D gene: TRBD2
V gene: TRBV19
clone size: .
J gene: TRBJ2-3
CDR3 DNA: TGTGCCAGTACCCCATTTAGCGGGGTGATCACAGATACGCAGTATTTT
CDR3 protein: CASTPFSGVITDTQYF

D gene: .
V gene: TRBV10-3
clone size: .
J gene: TRBJ1-3
CDR3 DNA: TGTGCCATCACGGGTACTGGAAACACCATATATTTT
CDR3 protein: CAITGTGNTIYF

D gene: TRBD1
V gene: TRBV5-1
clone size: once
J gene: TRBJ2-2
CDR3 DNA: TGCGCCAGCCCGCCGTGGAAGACAGGGCCAAACACCGGGGAGCTGTTTTTT
CDR3 protein: CASPPWKTGPNTGELFF

D gene: .
V gene: TRBV19
clone size: .
J gene: TRBJ2-5
CDR3 DNA: TGTGCCAGTACGTCCGCAGGATGGCAAGAGACCCAGTACTTC
CDR3 protein: CASTSAGWQETQYF

D gene: .
V gene: TRBV3-1/TRBV3-2
clone size: .
J gene: TRBJ2-5
CDR3 DNA: TGTGCCAGCAGCCAAGACAGGGATAAAGAGACCCAGTACTTC
CDR3 protein: CASSQDRDKETQYF

D gene: TRBD1
V gene: TRBV12-3/TRBV12-4
clone size: .
J gene: TRBJ1-2
CDR3 DNA: TGTGCCAGCAGTAAGACAGGGACGAGGGGCTACACCTTC
CDR3 protein: CASSKTGTRGYTF

D gene: .
V gene: TRBV6-2/TRBV6-3
clone size: .
J gene: TRBJ1-4
CDR3 DNA: TGTGCCAGCAGTTCGACACTGACCCGCGGGAGCGGAAAACTGTTTTTT
CDR3 protein: CASSSTLTRGSGKLFF

D gene: .
V gene: TRBV10-3
clone size: once
J gene: TRBJ1-2
CDR3 DNA: TGTGCCATCAGTGACCCCTTCGGCGGACCGCCTGGCTACACCTTC
CDR3 protein: CAISDPFGGPPGYTF

D gene: .
V gene: TRBV10-3
clone size: .
J gene: TRBJ1-2
CDR3 DNA: TGTGCCATCAGTGAGTCCAGGCAGGTCTATGGCTACACCTTC
CDR3 protein: CAISESRQVYGYTF

D gene: .
V gene: TRBV3-1/TRBV3-2
clone size: .
J gene: TRBJ2-7
CDR3 DNA: TGTGCCAGCAGCCAAGCAGGTTACGAGCAGTACTTC
CDR3 protein: CASSQAGYEQYF